This T cell receptor (beta chain) was identified in a study of T cell responses to AZD1222 COVID-19 vaccine (dated by TCRdb to the early 2020s). In the study overall: A total of 233 trial participants underwent TCR sequencing, of whom some 200 had received two doses of AZD1222 and 26 had received two doses of the MenACWY control vaccine. Trial participants were enrolled into age subgroups of 18-55, 56-69 and 70-plus years, which contained about 150, 27 and 61 TCR-sequenced participants, respectively.

Trimming removed 7 bases from V and 4 bases from J; the gene matches leave 3 bases unexplained. Counted from cysteine to phenylalanine, this CDR3 has 12 amino acids. Just the 36-base CDR3 DNA is kept, in frame starting at base 1. CDR1 MNHEY and CDR2 SVGAGI were looked up in the germline V gene. The CDR3 regions of human TCRbeta chains were analyzed by immunosequencing. The authors processed their data as follows. TCRs in the repertoires were compared against a reference library of SARS-CoV-2-specific TCRs that had been generated with the MIRA antigen-specificity platform. Breadth was defined as the fraction of unique TCRs that were SARS-CoV-2-associated, and depth was defined as the fraction of total T cells that were SARS-CoV-2-associated. Using the MIRA data, each spike-specific TCR was assigned both to the spike region to which the TCR was reactive and to a CD4 or CD8 class. Log10-transformed breadth and depth values were compared by one-way ANOVA with Sidak's multiple comparisons tests. TCRdb mirrors the immuneACCESS table, restricted to in-frame sequences. Some clones are absent from its copies; in checked studies, under half trace to an unresolved V gene, and the reason for the others is unknown. Clone size and the V and J calls come from that table; the DNA yielded D and trimming. This sample lists roughly 150,000 clones; 92% were detected once. The ten biggest clones cover around 0.99% of the sample.

Read against the paper, the sample's time point label means: about 28 days (+/-7) after the second vaccine dose. Because spike-specific TCR depth and breadth did not differ between the two schedules, AZD1222 recipients who got a second dose at roughly 4 weeks were pooled with those who got a second dose at roughly 12 weeks. Vaccinee samples were obtained from the UK trials COV001 and COV002, which included a single-blind randomized controlled phase 2/3 trial of AZD1222 (ChAdOx1 nCoV-19) in healthy adults. For TCRbeta chain sequencing, PBMC samples from trial participants were taken at day 0 and at day 28 after the second dose. In the case of this clone: Its antigen is currently not known. Base qualities are not at hand, and no much larger clone is one base apart.

Study-wide conclusions, independent of this receptor: Because no samples from the day 14 peak response were available, repertoires could be characterized only after the peak T cell response. In the small 56-69-year group, the increase in depth fell short of significance, most likely because of low power. Epitopes outside the regions mutated in the B.1.351 and B.1.1.7 variants were reportedly recognized by nearly half of the unique spike-specific TCRs. Conclusions about previously exposed vaccinees were limited because only a handful of AZD1222 recipients were SARS-CoV-2 seropositive at baseline. After two AZD1222 doses, spike-specific TCR breadth and depth were significantly higher than at day 0 and than in MenACWY recipients. Participants were mostly white British and included more females than males, and it was suggested by the authors that clonal diversity may have been underestimated. Vaccine-associated CD4 TCRs spanned the whole spike protein, with dominant responses in regions 160-218 and 743-854.

The rearranged segments are TRBV6-5 and TRBJ2-5; 7 middle bases align to TRBD2. The clonotype was recovered from an adult who received the AZD1222 COVID-19 vaccine. Here the sequenced sample was peripheral blood, taken 28 days after the second AZD1222 dose. Here is the DNA: TGTGCCAGCAAATCGGGGGGAGAGACCCAGTACTTC. Translated, this gives CASKSGGETQYF.